This TCR beta chain was sequenced for a study of blood T cells in healthy people across ages. CDR1 is SEHNR and CDR2 is FQNEAQ in the germline V gene (reference sequence). V dropped 5 bases and J dropped 2 bases, with 15 bases sitting between them. The CDR3 has 15 residues. A remark on this clonotype: As yet, its antigen is unknown.

With a J-beta primer mix and a sample-barcoded 5' primer, a second PCR ran 7 to 11 cycles. Tagging of each cDNA molecule was performed by a template-switch adaptor with 12 random nucleotides. From the 5' RACE reads, TCRdb called clonotypes with MiXCR, one entry per CDR3 protein. Of approximately 1.5 million distinct CDR3 sequences listed, approximately 43% were seen once; the top ten hold 4%. Findings and caveats of the study: There was a strong correlation between TCR beta diversity and naive T cell percentage.

The sample was blood. The receptor was isolated from a woman under 30 in good health. The chain links TRBV7-9 to TRBJ1-2, with D perhaps matching TRBD1 (5 bases). The CDR3 region has the DNA TGTGCCAGCAGCCTGGACAACATCAGAAACTATGGCTACACCTTC. Protein: CASSLDNIRNYGYTF.